This TCR beta chain was recovered during a study of CXCR3-negative and CXCR3-positive naive CD8 T cells. cDNA libraries for TRB were generated by 5' RACE incorporating UMI labels. After re-calling the 5' RACE reads, TCRdb lists one entry per CDR3 protein, DNA absent. Its table lists about 48,000 distinct CDR3 sequences. In germline, CDR1 is ENHRY, CDR2 SYGVKD. The CDR3 totals 14 residues. The V call is TRBV10-3, the J call TRBJ2-1; there is no DNA to check the TCRdb D call of TRBD1. Source material: memory CD8+ T cells from blood. The TCR sequence derives from a human donor in good health. Some clones in this sample may be carry-over from other donors' samples. The CDR3 is CALRAGTGNNEQFF.